This T cell receptor beta chain was sequenced for a study of blood T cell repertoires in COVID-19. Across the whole study: Collection of acute and convalescent COVID-19 samples took place in the United States, Italy and Spain. T cells, B-cell-depleted T cells, or PBMCs provided the cDNA or gDNA that served as material.

Sequencing used immunoSEQ multiplex PCR; TCRdb keeps in-frame clones, though not all of them. The table has roughly 58,000 clones, 72% seen once. Participants were aged about 18 to 90 years, lived in around 25 US areas, and enrolled virtually. Cohort placement rested on clinical history that participants reported themselves. The CDR3 is 16 amino acids. V was clipped by 6 bases and J by 0 bases; unmatched bases: 7. Looked up from germline, CDR1 is WSHSY and CDR2 is SAAADI. The sample comprised PBMCs or T cells enriched from blood (not recorded which). This chain uses TRBV10-2 with TRBJ2-1, with 8 bases matching TRBD1. This TCR was recovered from a woman aged 55-69 years who had been exposed to COVID-19. The DNA of the CDR3 is TGCGCCAGCAGAGCGCAGGGGGCGATCTCCTACAATGAGCAGTTCTTC. Translated, it gives CASRAQGAISYNEQFF.